A selection of T cell receptor beta chains follows, all from one sample in a study of T-cell reconstitution after alpha-beta-depleted transplantation in children. Via MiXCR, TCRdb re-called the PCR reads, giving one row per CDR3 protein. The top ten clones hold 10% of a sample with some 290,000 distinct CDR3 sequences, about a tenth of them seen once. Here the sequenced sample was PBMCs from the stem cell graft donor, taken from the stem cell graft. Receptors originate from a human donor who donated a stem cell graft to a child with SCID. The CDR3 runs from the conserved cysteine through the conserved F or W. The D gene is left open where the match is weak. Size is omitted from some rows. Given values are once, few, many or a class for expanded clones.

v_call	clone_size	cdr3_length	j_call	d_call	cdr3_nt	cdr3_aa
TRBV20-1	.	17	TRBJ1-5	.	TGCAGTGCTAGAGATCTGTTGGGCGCGGCGGGCAATCAGCCCCAGCATTTT	CSARDLLGAAGNQPQHF
TRBV3-1	.	16	TRBJ2-5	TRBD2	TGTGCCAGCAGCCCGGATGTCGGCGGGGGGGCCAAGACCCAGTACTTC	CASSPDVGGGAKTQYF
TRBV19	many	14	TRBJ2-1	TRBD2	TGTGCCAGTAATCGGGGGGGCTCCTACAATGAGCAGTTCTTC	CASNRGGSYNEQFF
TRBV18	few	15	TRBJ2-5	TRBD1	TGTGCCAGCTCCCCTATTAAGGGACAGCAAGAGACCCAGTACTTC	CASSPIKGQQETQYF
TRBV7-9	.	14	TRBJ2-7	.	TGTGCCAGCGGCTCACGGAGTTTGTCCTACGAGCAGTACTTC	CASGSRSLSYEQYF
TRBV9	.	16	TRBJ2-3	.	TGTGCCAGCAGCGTAGAAACCTCGACCCTCACAGATACGCAGTATTTT	CASSVETSTLTDTQYF
TRBV20-1	.	13	TRBJ2-1	.	TGCAGTGCTGATTGGGCGGGGAGGTATGAGCAGTTCTTC	CSADWAGRYEQFF
TRBV5-1	.	13	TRBJ2-7	.	TGCGCCAGCAGATCCGGGGCTGGTTTCGAGCAGTACTTC	CASRSGAGFEQYF
TRBV27	few	14	TRBJ2-7	.	TGTGCCAGCAGTTTATCAATGGAAGGGTACGAGCAGTACTTC	CASSLSMEGYEQYF
TRBV5-1	.	14	TRBJ2-3	.	TGCGCCAGCAGCCCTAGCGCGGGCACAGATACGCAGTATTTT	CASSPSAGTDTQYF
TRBV25-1	.	18	TRBJ2-3	.	TGTGCCAGCAGGAAAACACACGCAGGGGAAGGTTCGGTGGATACGCAGTATTTT	CASRKTHAGEGSVDTQYF
TRBV19	.	17	TRBJ2-3	TRBD2	TGTGCCAGTAGTAAAAGAGGGAGCGGGATTTCGGCAGATACGCAGTATTTT	CASSKRGSGISADTQYF
TRBV19	many	13	TRBJ2-1	.	TGTGCCAGTAGTATGGTTTTAGGGTATGAGCAGTTCTTC	CASSMVLGYEQFF
TRBV6-2/TRBV6-3	.	15	TRBJ2-7	.	TGTGCCAGCAGCCCAGGTCGAGGGGGTACCTACGAGCAGTACTTC	CASSPGRGGTYEQYF
TRBV12-3/TRBV12-4	few	12	TRBJ2-3	TRBD2	TGTGCCAGCAGTTTAACTAGCGGCACGCAGTATTTT	CASSLTSGTQYF
TRBV7-2	.	16	TRBJ2-2	TRBD2	TGTGCCAGCACCCTAGCGGGGGGGTACGTTACCGGGGAGCTGTTTTTT	CASTLAGGYVTGELFF
TRBV3-1	many	14	TRBJ2-5	.	TGTGCCAGCAGCCAGTCCGGTTTCCAAGAGACCCAGTACTTC	CASSQSGFQETQYF
TRBV14	many	15	TRBJ2-1	TRBD1	TGTGCCAGCAGCCTAGCAGGGGGCGCAGGGAATGAGCAGTTCTTC	CASSLAGGAGNEQFF
TRBV6-1	many	15	TRBJ2-3	.	TGTGCCAGCAGTGAAGGCTTCATCGGAACAGATACGCAGTATTTT	CASSEGFIGTDTQYF
TRBV25-1	many	14	TRBJ2-1	TRBD2	TGTGCCAGCAGTGAAAGCGGGGGGGCGTTTGAGCAGTTCTTC	CASSESGGAFEQFF
TRBV20-1	.	15	TRBJ2-1	.	TGCAGTGCTCTACCGGCACCTACAAGCTACAATGAGCAGTTCTTC	CSALPAPTSYNEQFF